A single sample gave rise to the 4 T cell receptor beta chains below, sequenced in a study of blood T cell repertoires in COVID-19. This table comes from immunoSEQ multiplex PCR, and its TCRdb copy is limited to in-frame clones, with some not included. This sample has 90,000 to 100,000 clones, with less than 90% found just once. The sample taken for sequencing was peripheral blood. Receptors were obtained from a man older than 75 with acute or convalescent COVID-19.

The chain uses TRBV19 and TRBJ1-1; 8 bases fit TRBD1. CDR3 length: 14 residues. V was clipped by 2 bases and J by 2 bases; unmatched bases: 1. Per germline, CDR1 LNHDA and CDR2 SQIVND (reference sequence). CDR3 sequence: CASSIQGANTEAFF. The CDR3 nucleotides are TGTGCCAGTAGTATACAGGGGGCCAACACTGAAGCTTTCTTT. Full variable domain (missing parts from reference TRBV19 and TRBJ1-1): DGGITQSPKYLFRKEGQNVTLSCEQNLNHDAMYWYRQDPGQGLRLIYYSQIVNDFQKGDIAEGYSVSREKKESFPLTVTSAQKNPTAFYLCASSIQGANTEAFFGQGTRLTVV.

This clone was found once. The rearrangement joins TRBV6-2 or TRBV6-3 to TRBJ2-2, with D possibly matching TRBD1 (5 bases). Germline V gene data show CDR1 as MNHEY and CDR2 as SVGEGT. This CDR3 is 13 amino acids long. V dropped 5 bases and J dropped 1 base, with 5 bases sitting between them. The CDR3 bases are TGTGCCAGCAGTCAGGGGAACACCGGGGAGCTGTTTTTT. Translated: CASSQGNTGELFF.

This clone was seen only a few times. This rearrangement joins TRBV7-2 to TRBJ1-3; D gene ambiguous. The germline V gene encodes CDR1 SGHTA and CDR2 FQGNSA. This CDR3 spans 16 amino acids. The V end lost 5 bases, the J end lost 0 bases, and 14 bases lay between the germline ends. CDR3 sequence: CASSLTPGSSGNTIYF. The CDR3, as DNA: TGTGCCAGCAGCCTCACGCCGGGGAGCTCTGGAAACACCATATATTTT.

The V gene is TRBV5-4, the J gene TRBJ2-5, with D maybe TRBD1 (7 bases). V gave up 4 bases and J gave up 2 bases, with 12 bases separating them. Germline CDR1 reads SGHNT; CDR2 reads YYREEE (reference sequence). This CDR3 is built from 14 residues. The CDR3 region is CASSRGTVQETQYF. The DNA of the CDR3 is TGTGCCAGCAGCCGCGGGACAGTTCAAGAGACCCAGTACTTC.